This T cell receptor beta chain was observed in a study of T cells in Graves' hyperthyroidism and ophthalmopathy. Study-wide results and caveats: Most thyroid clonotypes that were expanded above 0.001 also turned up in blood. A model using 13 V-J features told ophthalmopathy apart from stable hyperthyroidism.

Using RNA transcripts as the source, TCR beta CDR3 regions were amplified. HTBI primers drove first-round RT-PCR of the TCR CDR3. One entry per CDR3 protein, called by TCRdb with MiXCR from the multiplex PCR reads. The sample comprises around 620,000 distinct CDR3 sequences, around 15% of which are singletons, and over 3.5% rests with the top ten. Germline-derived CDR1 and CDR2 are SGHVS and FQNEAQ. This CDR3 has 14 residues. The V end was cut by 6 bases, the J end by 2 bases, with 12 bases between. This clonotype occurred many times. Its antigen is still unknown. The hyperthyroidism patients had all been newly diagnosed, and their disease duration was under 2 months. Their ages ranged from 18 to 65 years.

The J gene is TRBJ2-3, the V gene TRBV7-8; no clear D gene. Sequencing used blood. The sequence was obtained from a woman aged 25 to 39 with Graves' hyperthyroidism. The DNA for the CDR3 is TGTGCCAGCAGTCTCAACCCCCCCACAGATACGCAGTATTTT. Translation gives CASSLNPPTDTQYF.